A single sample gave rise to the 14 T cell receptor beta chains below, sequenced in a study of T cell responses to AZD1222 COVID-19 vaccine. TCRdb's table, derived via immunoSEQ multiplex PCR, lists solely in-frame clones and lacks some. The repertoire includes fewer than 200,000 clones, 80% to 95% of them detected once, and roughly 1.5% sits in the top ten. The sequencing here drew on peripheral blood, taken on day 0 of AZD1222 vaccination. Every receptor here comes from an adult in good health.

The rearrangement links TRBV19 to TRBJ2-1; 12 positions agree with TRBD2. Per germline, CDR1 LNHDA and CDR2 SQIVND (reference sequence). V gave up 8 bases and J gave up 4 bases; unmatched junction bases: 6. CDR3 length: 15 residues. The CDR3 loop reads CASQWTSGAYNEQFF. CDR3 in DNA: TGTGCCAGTCAATGGACTAGCGGGGCTTACAATGAGCAGTTCTTC. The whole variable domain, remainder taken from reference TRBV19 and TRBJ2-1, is DGGITQSPKYLFRKEGQNVTLSCEQNLNHDAMYWYRQDPGQGLRLIYYSQIVNDFQKGDIAEGYSVSREKKESFPLTVTSAQKNPTAFYLCASQWTSGAYNEQFFGPGTRLTVL.

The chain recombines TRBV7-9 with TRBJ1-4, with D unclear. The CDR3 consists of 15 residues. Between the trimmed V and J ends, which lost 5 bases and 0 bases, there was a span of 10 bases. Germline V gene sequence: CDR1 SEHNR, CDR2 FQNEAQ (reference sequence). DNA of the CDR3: TGTGCCAGCAGCCTTGGGTTAACAACTAATGAAAAACTGTTTTTT. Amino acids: CASSLGLTTNEKLFF.

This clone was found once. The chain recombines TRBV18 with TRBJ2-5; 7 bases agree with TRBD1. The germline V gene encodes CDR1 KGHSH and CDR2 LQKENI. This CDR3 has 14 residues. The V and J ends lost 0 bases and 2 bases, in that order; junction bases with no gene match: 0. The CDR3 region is CASSPPGQQETQYF. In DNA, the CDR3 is TGTGCCAGCTCACCACCGGGACAGCAAGAGACCCAGTACTTC.

The CDR3 DNA is TGTGCCAGCAGACGGACTTCTGGAAACACCATATATTTT. Protein product: CASRRTSGNTIYF. This chain joins TRBV3-1 (or the pseudogene TRBV3-2) and TRBJ1-3; D call uncertain. V was cut by 6 bases and J by 1 base, with 7 bases left in between. CDR3 length equals 13 residues. The germline V gene encodes CDR1 LGHDT and CDR2 YNNKEL (reference sequence).

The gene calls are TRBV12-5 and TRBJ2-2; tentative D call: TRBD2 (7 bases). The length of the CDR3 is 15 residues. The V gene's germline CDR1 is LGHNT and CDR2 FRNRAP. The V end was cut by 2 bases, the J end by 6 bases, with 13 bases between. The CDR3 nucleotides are TGTGCTAGTGGTTTGTTGGGGGGGCGGCCCGGGGAGCTGTTTTTT. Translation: CASGLLGGRPGELFF.

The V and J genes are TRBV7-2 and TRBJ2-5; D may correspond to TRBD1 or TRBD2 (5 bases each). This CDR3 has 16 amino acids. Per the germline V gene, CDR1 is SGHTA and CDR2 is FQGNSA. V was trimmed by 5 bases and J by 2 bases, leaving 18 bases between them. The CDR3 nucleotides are TGTGCCAGCAGCCGTCACTCCGGGACGCGACAAGAGACCCAGTACTTC. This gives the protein CASSRHSGTRQETQYF.

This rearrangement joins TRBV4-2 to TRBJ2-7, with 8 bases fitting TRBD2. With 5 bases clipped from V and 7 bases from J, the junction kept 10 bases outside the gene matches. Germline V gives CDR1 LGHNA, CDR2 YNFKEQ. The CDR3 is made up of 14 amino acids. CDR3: CASSDKRLAREQYF. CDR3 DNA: TGTGCCAGCAGCGATAAGAGACTAGCGAGAGAGCAGTACTTC.

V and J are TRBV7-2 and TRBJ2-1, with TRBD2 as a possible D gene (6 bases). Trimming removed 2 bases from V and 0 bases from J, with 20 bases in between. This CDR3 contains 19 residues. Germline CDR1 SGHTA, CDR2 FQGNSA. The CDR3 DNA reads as TGTGCCAGCAGCTTAAGGCAAGTTTTGACTAGGCGCTCCTACAATGAGCAGTTCTTC. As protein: CASSLRQVLTRRSYNEQFF. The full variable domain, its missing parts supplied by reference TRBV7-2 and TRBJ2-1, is GAGVSQSPSNKVTEKGKDVELRCDPISGHTALYWYRQSLGQGLEFLIYFQGNSAPDKSGLPSDRFSAERTGGSVSTLTIQRTQQEDSAVYLCASSLRQVLTRRSYNEQFFGPGTRLTVL.

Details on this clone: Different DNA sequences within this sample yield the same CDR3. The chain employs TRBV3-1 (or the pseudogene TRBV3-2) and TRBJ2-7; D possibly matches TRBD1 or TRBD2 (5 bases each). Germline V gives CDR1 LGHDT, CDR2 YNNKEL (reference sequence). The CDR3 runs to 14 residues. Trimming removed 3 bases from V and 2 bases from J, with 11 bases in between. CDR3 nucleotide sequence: TGTGCCAGCAGCCAGTCGCCGGGACCCTACGAGCAGTACTTC. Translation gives CASSQSPGPYEQYF.

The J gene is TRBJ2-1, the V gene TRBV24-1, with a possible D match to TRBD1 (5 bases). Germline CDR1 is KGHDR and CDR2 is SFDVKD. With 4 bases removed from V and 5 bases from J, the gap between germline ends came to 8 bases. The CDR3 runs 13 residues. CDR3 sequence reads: CATSDRTNNEQFF. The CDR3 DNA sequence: TGTGCCACCAGTGACCGGACAAACAATGAGCAGTTCTTC.

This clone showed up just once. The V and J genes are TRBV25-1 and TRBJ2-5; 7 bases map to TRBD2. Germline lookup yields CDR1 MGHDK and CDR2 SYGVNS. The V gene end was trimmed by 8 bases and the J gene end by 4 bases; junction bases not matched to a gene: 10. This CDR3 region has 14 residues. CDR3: CASEGRAGGETQYF. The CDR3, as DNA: TGTGCCAGCGAAGGGAGGGCCGGTGGAGAGACCCAGTACTTC. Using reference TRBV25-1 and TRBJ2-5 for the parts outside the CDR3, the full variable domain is EADIYQTPRYLVIGTGKKITLECSQTMGHDKMYWYQQDPGMELHLIHYSYGVNSTEKGDLSSESTVSRIRTEHFPLTLESARPSHTSQYLCASEGRAGGETQYFGPGTRLLVL.

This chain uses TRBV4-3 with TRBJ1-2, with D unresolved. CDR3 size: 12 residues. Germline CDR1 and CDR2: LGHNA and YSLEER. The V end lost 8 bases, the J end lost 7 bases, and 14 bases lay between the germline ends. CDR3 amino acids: CASGLRGAGYTF. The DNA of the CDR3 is TGCGCCAGCGGACTCCGGGGAGCTGGCTACACCTTC.

The CDR3 loop reads CASSIIGLAFF. CDR3 bases: TGTGCCAGTAGCATCATAGGGTTGGCTTTCTTT. The chain is built from TRBV19 and TRBJ1-1, with no clear D. CDR1 and CDR2 from the germline V gene are LNHDA and SQIVND (reference sequence). CDR3 length: 11 amino acids. V was trimmed by 6 bases and J by 11 bases, leaving 13 bases between them.

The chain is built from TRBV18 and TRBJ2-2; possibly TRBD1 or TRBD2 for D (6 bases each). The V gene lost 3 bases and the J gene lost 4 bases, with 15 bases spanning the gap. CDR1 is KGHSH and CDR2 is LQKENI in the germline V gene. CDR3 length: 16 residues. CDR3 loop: CASSPVGGDGTGELFF. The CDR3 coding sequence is TGTGCCAGCTCACCCGTGGGGGGCGACGGCACCGGGGAGCTGTTTTTT.